This T cell receptor beta chain appears in the sequencing data of a study of T-cell memory formation after mild COVID-19. Across the study: Clusters of TCRs were largely donor specific.

After 5'RACE with constant-segment primers, TCR alpha and TCR beta cDNA libraries carrying sample barcodes and UMIs were obtained. TCRdb itself ran the 5' RACE reads through MiXCR, one entry per CDR3 protein. The top ten hold 2.4% of the sample, which has nearly 200,000 distinct CDR3 sequences, about a sixth seen once. Trimming removed 5 bases from V and 5 bases from J; junction bases left unmatched: 8. Germline-derived CDR1 and CDR2 are DFQATT and SNEGSKA (reference sequence). CDR3 length: 13 amino acids. This clonotype was detected a few times. The antigen is undetermined. Study results and limitations: Among CD4+ contracting clones, most were CM and EM, and CD8+ ones EMRA.

Sequenced input: PBMCs or a T cell subset sorted from them (not recorded which). J is TRBJ1-2 and V is TRBV20-1, with 7 bases matching TRBD1. This receptor was obtained from an adult woman who had mild COVID-19 (a few samples of this study predate the infection). Cell type and time point are not known. CDR3 DNA: TGCAGTGCTTGGGACAGAGCCGATTATGGCTACACCTTC. The encoded protein is CSAWDRADYGYTF.